This T cell receptor beta chain derives from a study of beta chain features in type 1 diabetes. Overall study context: Investigators examined some 110,000,000 sorted cells across all samples. Overall study results and limits: Using cDNA template may skew counts toward highly expressing activated cells. The naive, central memory and Treg TCRB repertoires showed an apparent similarity that was greater among patients than among healthy donors.

CDR1 and CDR2 from the germline V gene are SGHNT and YYREEE (reference sequence). Trimming stripped 4 bases from V and 4 bases from J, with 17 bases between. CDR3 length equals 15 residues. Of note for this clone: Its antigen is still unknown.

What was sequenced were expressed TCRB transcripts, since all of the isolated RNA had been reverse transcribed. Assay: immunoSEQ multiplex PCR; the TCRdb copy retains only in-frame clones and omits some. Of some 220,000 clones listed, 11% are singletons. This clonotype was obtained from a young man in good health. This chain uses TRBV5-4 with TRBJ2-5; the D gene is possibly TRBD2 (5 bases). The sample comprised central memory CD4+ T cells from blood. CDR3 region: CASSSYQIGGETQYF. The CDR3 bases are TGTGCCAGCAGCAGCTATCAAATCGGAGGAGAGACCCAGTACTTC.